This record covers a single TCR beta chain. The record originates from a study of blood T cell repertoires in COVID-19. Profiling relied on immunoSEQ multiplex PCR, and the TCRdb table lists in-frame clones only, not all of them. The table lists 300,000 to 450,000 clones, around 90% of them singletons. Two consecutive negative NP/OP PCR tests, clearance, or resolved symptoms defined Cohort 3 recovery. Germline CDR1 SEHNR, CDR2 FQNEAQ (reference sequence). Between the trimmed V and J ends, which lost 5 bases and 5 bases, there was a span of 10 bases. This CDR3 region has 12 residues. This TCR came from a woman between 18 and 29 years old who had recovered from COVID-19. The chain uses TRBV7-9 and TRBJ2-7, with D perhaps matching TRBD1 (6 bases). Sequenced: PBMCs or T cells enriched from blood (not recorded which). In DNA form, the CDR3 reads TGTGCCAGCAGCCCCTACAGGGACGAGCAGTACTTC. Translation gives CASSPYRDEQYF.